The 20 T cell receptor beta chains reported below all come from one sample, sequenced in a study of glioma-infiltrating T cells after dendritic cell vaccination. The table came from immunoSEQ multiplex PCR; TCRdb's copy has only in-frame clones and leaves some out. This sample has fewer than 110,000 clones; more than 80% occur once, and the top ten carry approximately 12%. The sample consisted of blood, taken before dendritic cell vaccination. The receptors shown here come from a human donor with glioblastoma.

This chain links TRBV4-1 with TRBJ2-6, with D possibly TRBD1 on 6 matching bases. Between the trimmed V and J ends, which lost 4 bases and 1 base, there was a span of 20 bases. Germline assignment: CDR1 MGHRA and CDR2 YSYEKL. The CDR3 spans 19 residues. This CDR3 is CASSPTFLYRASGANVLTF. CDR3 sequence (DNA): TGCGCCAGCAGCCCTACTTTCTTGTACAGGGCTTCTGGGGCCAACGTCCTGACTTTC.

The chain couples TRBV6-5 to TRBJ2-3; 8 bases match TRBD1. The CDR3 sequence is 15 residues long. Germline trimming cut 2 bases from V and 1 base from J; bases unmatched to any gene: 2. Germline V gene lookup returns CDR1 MNHEY and CDR2 SVGAGI. The CDR3 DNA is TGTGCCAGCAGTTACCTGGGACAGGGCACAGATACGCAGTATTTT. This gives the protein CASSYLGQGTDTQYF.

The chain joins TRBV11-3 to TRBJ1-1; D not resolved. Germline V CDR1 and CDR2: SGHNT, YENEEA. The V gene lost 3 bases and the J gene lost 5 bases, with 13 bases spanning the gap. CDR3 length: 14 amino acids. DNA for the CDR3: TGTGCCAGCAGCTTTGGAGGAACTCCTACTGAAGCTTTCTTT. Its protein is CASSFGGTPTEAFF.

The genes are TRBV11-2 and TRBJ2-3, with 10 nucleotides matching TRBD2. CDR1 and CDR2 from the germline V gene are SGHAT and FQNNGV. This CDR3 region has 19 residues. Trimming removed 5 bases from V and 0 bases from J; junction bases left unmatched: 14. CDR3 amino acids: CASSLRGASGGTSTDTQYF. The CDR3 nucleotides are TGTGCCAGCAGCCTGCGAGGGGCTAGCGGGGGAACTAGCACAGATACGCAGTATTTT.

The CDR3 protein is CASSVSRDSSYEQYF. In nucleotides, the CDR3 is TGCGCCAGCAGCGTAAGCCGGGACAGCTCCTACGAGCAGTACTTC. The gene calls are TRBV4-3 and TRBJ2-7; 7 bases map to TRBD1. Germline V lookup: CDR1 LGHNA, CDR2 YSLEER. The CDR3 covers 15 residues. The ends lost 5 bases at V and 0 bases at J; junction bases unmatched: 7.

The chain couples TRBV19 to TRBJ2-7, with 8 bases identical to TRBD1. The CDR3 is made up of 15 amino acids. Germline lookup yields CDR1 LNHDA and CDR2 SQIVND (reference sequence). The J segment lost 5 bases and the V segment lost 2 bases, leaving 8 bases of the junction unmatched. The CDR3 coding sequence is TGTGCCAGTAGTATACATCAGGACAGGGCCGACGAGCAGTACTTC. This gives the protein CASSIHQDRADEQYF.

This chain links TRBV19 with TRBJ1-5; TRBD1 aligns across 7 bases. J was trimmed by 8 bases and V by 6 bases; bases with no gene match: 4. The CDR3 has 12 amino acids. Germline V gene lookup returns CDR1 LNHDA and CDR2 SQIVND (reference sequence). The CDR3 here is CASRDRLEPQHF. The CDR3 bases are TGTGCCAGTAGGGACAGGCTGGAGCCCCAGCATTTT. Combining the CDR3 with reference TRBV19 and TRBJ1-5 gives the whole variable domain DGGITQSPKYLFRKEGQNVTLSCEQNLNHDAMYWYRQDPGQGLRLIYYSQIVNDFQKGDIAEGYSVSREKKESFPLTVTSAQKNPTAFYLCASRDRLEPQHFGDGTRLSIL.

Only a few counts were recorded for this clone. The rearrangement joins TRBV6-5 to TRBJ2-5, with TRBD2 matching 8 bases. CDR1 and CDR2 (germline): MNHEY, SVGAGI. With V trimmed by 7 bases and J by 2 bases, 9 bases remained unmatched. This CDR3 region has 15 residues. The chain's CDR3 is CASTYASSGQETQYF. The CDR3 DNA reads TGTGCCAGCACCTACGCCTCTAGCGGGCAAGAGACCCAGTACTTC.

The V call is TRBV10-2, the J call TRBJ1-2; D gene unclear. The CDR3 sequence is 12 residues long. Germline CDR1 WSHSY, CDR2 SAAADI. V shed 0 bases and J shed 7 bases, with 6 bases lying between them. The CDR3 DNA sequence: TGCGCCAGCAGTGAGTCCCCCGGTGGCTACACCTTC. Its protein is CASSESPGGYTF.

This clone was found once. The chain carries TRBV2 and TRBJ1-1; TRBD1 agrees at 7 bases. The V gene's germline CDR1 is SNHLY and CDR2 FYNNEI. There are 13 residues in the CDR3. With V trimmed by 5 bases and J by 11 bases, 11 bases remained unmatched. CDR3 sequence: CASSTTGAPGAFF. CDR3 in DNA: TGTGCCAGCAGTACTACAGGGGCACCGGGTGCTTTCTTT.

The rearrangement joins TRBV30 to TRBJ1-1; TRBD1 aligns across 9 bases. Germline V gives CDR1 GTSNPN, CDR2 SVGIG (reference sequence). Trimming at V came to 3 bases and at J to 3 bases, leaving 2 bases not matched to a gene. This CDR3 is built from 13 residues. The DNA of the CDR3 is TGTGCCTGGAGCCGGGACAGGGACACTGAAGCTTTCTTT. It specifies CAWSRDRDTEAFF.

J is TRBJ1-3 and V is TRBV7-2; tentatively, D is TRBD1 (5 bases). Germline CDR1 reads SGHTA; CDR2 reads FQGNSA. V dropped 0 bases and J dropped 4 bases, with 7 bases sitting between them. CDR3 length equals 14 residues. The CDR3 DNA sequence: TGTGCCAGCAGCTTAGCTGCAGGGGGAAACACCATATATTTT. It yields the protein CASSLAAGGNTIYF. Together with reference TRBV7-2 and TRBJ1-3, the CDR3 gives the full variable domain: GAGVSQSPSNKVTEKGKDVELRCDPISGHTALYWYRQSLGQGLEFLIYFQGNSAPDKSGLPSDRFSAERTGGSVSTLTIQRTQQEDSAVYLCASSLAAGGNTIYFGEGSWLTVV.

This chain links TRBV18 with TRBJ2-7; possibly TRBD2 for D (6 bases). Germline V lookup: CDR1 KGHSH, CDR2 LQKENI. CDR3 size: 16 residues. Trimming took 3 bases from V and 2 from J, leaving 17 bases between them. Here the CDR3 DNA reads TGTGCCAGCTCACCCAAGCAGCAGGGAGGAACCTACGAGCAGTACTTC. It codes for CASSPKQQGGTYEQYF.

The chain carries TRBV2 and TRBJ2-7; D perhaps matches TRBD1 (6 bases). CDR1 and CDR2 (germline): SNHLY, FYNNEI. The ends were cut back, 3 bases at V and 0 bases at J, with 9 bases in the middle. The CDR3 is made up of 14 amino acids. The CDR3 spells CASSDEGDSYEQYF. Written as DNA, the CDR3 is TGTGCCAGCAGTGACGAGGGGGACTCCTACGAGCAGTACTTC. Together with reference TRBV2 and TRBJ2-7, the CDR3 gives the full variable domain: EPEVTQTPSHQVTQMGQEVILRCVPISNHLYFYWYRQILGQKVEFLVSFYNNEISEKSEIFDDQFSVERPDGSNFTLKIRSTKLEDSAMYFCASSDEGDSYEQYFGPGTRLTVT.

The chain combines TRBV29-1 with TRBJ1-5; 8 bases are shared with TRBD1. The CDR3 length is 13 residues. After removal of 7 bases from V and 3 bases from J, the junction contained 5 bases not matched to a gene. Germline CDR1 is SQVTM and CDR2 is ANQGSEA. The CDR3 is CSAGQGHNQPQHF. The CDR3 coding sequence is TGCAGCGCCGGACAGGGCCACAATCAGCCCCAGCATTTT.

In its sample, this clone was seen a few times. The CDR3 loop reads CASSLELLEATNEKLFF. For the CDR3, the DNA is TGTGCCAGCAGCTTGGAGCTTTTGGAAGCAACTAATGAAAAACTGTTTTTT. The rearrangement joins TRBV7-8 to TRBJ1-4; D uncertain. CDR1 SGHVS and CDR2 FQNEAQ come from the germline V gene. Trimming cost V 3 bases and J 0 bases, with 14 bases left between them. The CDR3 runs 17 residues. Together with reference TRBV7-8 and TRBJ1-4, the CDR3 gives the full variable domain: GAGVSQSPRYKVAKRGQDVALRCDPISGHVSLFWYQQALGQGPEFLTYFQNEAQLDKSGLPSDRFFAERPEGSVSTLKIQRTQQEDSAVYLCASSLELLEATNEKLFFGSGTQLSVL.

This clone was detected once. The chain uses TRBV6-6 and TRBJ2-1; 9 bases fit TRBD2. The V segment lost 7 bases and the J segment 8 bases; nucleotides outside the gene matches: 15. Germline V gene sequence: CDR1 MNHNY, CDR2 SVGAGI (reference sequence). CDR3 length equals 16 residues. The CDR3 DNA reads TGTGCCAGCACCCCTTGGGGGCGGGGGGGCCTCGATGAGCAGTTCTTC. It is translated as CASTPWGRGGLDEQFF.

This chain connects TRBV5-1 to TRBJ2-7, with a tentative D call TRBD2 (6 bases). The CDR3 totals 16 residues. V lost 0 bases and J lost 6, with 19 bases in between. Germline lookup yields CDR1 SGHRS and CDR2 YFSETQ. The CDR3 bases are TGCGCCAGCAGCTTGGCCGGGCCGGGCGGGGCTCGCGAGCAGTACTTC. It yields the protein CASSLAGPGGAREQYF.

The chain combines TRBV5-6 with TRBJ2-5; tentative D call: TRBD2 (6 bases). V lost 0 bases, J lost 0 bases, and 9 bases lay in between. Germline CDR1 is SGHDT and CDR2 is YYEEEE. The CDR3 length is 15 residues. Here the CDR3 DNA reads TGTGCCAGCAGCTTGGCAACTAGCCACCAAGAGACCCAGTACTTC. Amino acid sequence: CASSLATSHQETQYF.

This clone showed up just a few times. This chain connects TRBV10-3 to TRBJ2-7; 10 nucleotides agree with TRBD1. This CDR3 is 15 amino acids long. V dropped 2 bases and J dropped 2; count of bases not matched to a gene: 3. Germline values: CDR1 ENHRY, CDR2 SYGVKD. For the CDR3, the DNA is TGTGCCATCAGTGAGAGACAGGGGGCTGCCTACGAGCAGTACTTC. Its protein is CAISERQGAAYEQYF.